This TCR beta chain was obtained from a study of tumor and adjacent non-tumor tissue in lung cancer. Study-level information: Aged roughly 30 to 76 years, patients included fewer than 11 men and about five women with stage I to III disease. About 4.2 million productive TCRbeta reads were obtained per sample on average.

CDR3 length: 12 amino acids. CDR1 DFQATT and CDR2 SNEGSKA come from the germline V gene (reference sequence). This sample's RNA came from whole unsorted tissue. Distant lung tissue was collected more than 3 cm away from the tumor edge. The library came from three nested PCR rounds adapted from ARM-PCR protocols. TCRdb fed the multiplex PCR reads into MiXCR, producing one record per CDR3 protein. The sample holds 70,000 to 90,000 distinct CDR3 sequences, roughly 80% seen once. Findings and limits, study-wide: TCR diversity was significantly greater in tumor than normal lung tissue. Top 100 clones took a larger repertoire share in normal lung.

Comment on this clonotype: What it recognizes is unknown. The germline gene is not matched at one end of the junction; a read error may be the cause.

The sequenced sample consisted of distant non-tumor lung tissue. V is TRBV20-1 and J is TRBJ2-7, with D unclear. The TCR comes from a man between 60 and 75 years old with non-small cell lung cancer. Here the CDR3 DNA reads TGCGGTGCTAGTGCGGTCACCTACGAGCAAAACTTC. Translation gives CGASAVTYEQNF.